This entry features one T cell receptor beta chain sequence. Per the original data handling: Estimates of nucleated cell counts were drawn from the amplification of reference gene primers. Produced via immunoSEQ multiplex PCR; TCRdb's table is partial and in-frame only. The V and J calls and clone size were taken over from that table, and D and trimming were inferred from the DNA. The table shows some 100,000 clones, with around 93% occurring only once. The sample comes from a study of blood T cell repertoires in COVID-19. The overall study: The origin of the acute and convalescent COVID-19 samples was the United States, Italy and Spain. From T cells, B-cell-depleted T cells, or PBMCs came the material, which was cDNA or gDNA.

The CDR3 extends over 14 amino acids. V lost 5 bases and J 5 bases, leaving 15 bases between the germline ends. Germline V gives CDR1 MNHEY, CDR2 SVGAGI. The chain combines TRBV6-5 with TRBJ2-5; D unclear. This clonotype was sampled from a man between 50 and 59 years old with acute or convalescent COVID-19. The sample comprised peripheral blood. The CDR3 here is CASSPSRSRETQYF. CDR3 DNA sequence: TGTGCCAGCAGTCCCTCACGGTCCAGGGAGACCCAGTACTTC.